These 23 T cell receptor beta chains share one sample of origin, sequenced in a study of early T cells in non-severe SARS-CoV-2 infection. TCRdb itself ran the 5' RACE reads through MiXCR, one entry per CDR3 protein. Found here are approximately 76,000 distinct CDR3 sequences, 9% to 13% of them singletons; the top ten hold approximately 2.4%. The sample taken for sequencing was whole blood. All receptors come from an adult who was a healthcare worker with PCR-confirmed SARS-CoV-2 infection or an uninfected control (not recorded which).

This clonotype was counted a few times. The chain carries TRBV20-1 and TRBJ2-7; a possible D gene is TRBD2 (5 bases). Trimming left V 4 bases short and J 5 bases short, with 15 bases between. The CDR3 spans 13 residues. Germline CDR1 DFQATT, CDR2 SNEGSKA (reference sequence). CDR3: CSANREGWNEQYF. The CDR3 DNA follows: TGCAGTGCTAACCGGGAAGGGTGGAACGAGCAGTACTTC.

This clonotype was seen at least ten times. The V call is TRBV2, the J call TRBJ2-3; maybe TRBD1 (5 bases). Trimming removed 2 bases at V and 5 bases at J, with 17 bases between. The length of the CDR3 is 16 residues. Germline lookup yields CDR1 SNHLY and CDR2 FYNNEI. In nucleotides, the CDR3 is TGTGCCAGCAGTGAATTATTGATACAGGAAGAAGATACGCAGTATTTT. It encodes CASSELLIQEEDTQYF.

This clonotype was detected many times. The chain uses TRBV2 and TRBJ2-1; no definite D call. The CDR3 extends over 12 amino acids. Germline CDR1 reads SNHLY; CDR2 reads FYNNEI. The V and J ends lost 6 bases and 6 bases respectively, with 9 bases between them. CDR3 region: CASRANGNEQFF. CDR3 nucleotides: TGTGCCAGCAGGGCGAACGGCAATGAGCAGTTCTTC.

This chain connects TRBV30 to TRBJ2-1; perhaps TRBD2 as D (5 bases). Germline V gene lookup returns CDR1 GTSNPN and CDR2 SVGIG (reference sequence). The CDR3 runs to 11 residues. Trimming removed 2 bases from V and 14 bases from J, with 13 bases in between. This CDR3 reads CAWSYSHGEFF. The CDR3, as DNA: TGTGCCTGGAGTTACTCCCACGGGGAGTTCTTC.

This clonotype was counted a few times. CDR3 DNA sequence: TGTGCCAGCAGCTCCCTAGCGGGAGGGGGGGATGAGCAGTTCTTC. The encoded protein is CASSSLAGGGDEQFF. This chain joins TRBV9 and TRBJ2-1; 12 bases agree with TRBD2. The ends lost 4 bases at V and 8 bases at J; junction bases unmatched: 7. Looked up from germline, CDR1 is SGDLS and CDR2 is YYNGEE. The CDR3 is made up of 15 amino acids.

This clonotype was counted only a few times. The genes are TRBV9 and TRBJ2-5; 9 bases line up with TRBD2. The V gene's germline CDR1 is SGDLS and CDR2 YYNGEE. CDR3 length: 15 amino acids. The trim removed 0 bases at V and 1 base at J, leaving 1 base unmatched. The CDR3 sequence: CASSVEGLAQETQYF. The CDR3 DNA is TGTGCCAGCAGCGTAGAGGGACTAGCCCAAGAGACCCAGTACTTC.

This clonotype was detected ten times or more. The CDR3 DNA reads as TGCAGTGCTAGGGACTCTCAGCGGGCCACTGAAGCTTTCTTT. This gives the protein CSARDSQRATEAFF. V is TRBV20-1 and J is TRBJ1-1; D is unclear. V was clipped by 3 bases and J by 4 bases, with 15 bases between them. Looked up from germline, CDR1 is DFQATT and CDR2 is SNEGSKA (reference sequence). The CDR3 runs 14 residues.

This clonotype was counted between two and nine times. The chain employs TRBV5-1 and TRBJ2-3; 8 bases are shared with TRBD2. CDR1 is SGHRS and CDR2 is YFSETQ in the germline V gene. V lost 3 bases to trimming and J lost 5 bases; unmatched junction nucleotides: 14. This CDR3 is built from 17 residues. CDR3 in DNA: TGCGCCAGCAGCTGGCTCGCAGCGGGAGCGGGAGTAGATACGCAGTATTTT. This codes for CASSWLAAGAGVDTQYF.

This clonotype was counted many times. The chain joins TRBV18 to TRBJ1-5; D is undetermined. Per germline, CDR1 KGHSH and CDR2 LQKENI. The V and J ends lost 3 bases and 4 bases respectively, with 10 bases between them. The CDR3 is 14 amino acids. The CDR3 spells CASSPGKENQPQHF. The CDR3 nucleotides are TGTGCCAGCTCACCGGGGAAGGAAAATCAGCCCCAGCATTTT.

The V call is TRBV11-2, the J call TRBJ1-5, with 7 nucleotides matching TRBD1. The CDR3 totals 16 residues. CDR1 is SGHAT and CDR2 is FQNNGV in the germline V gene. V was pared by 8 bases and J by 0 bases, with 10 bases of the junction left unmatched. The CDR3 loop is CASARRKGASNQPQHF. The CDR3 bases are TGTGCCAGCGCCCGGCGGAAGGGGGCTAGCAATCAGCCCCAGCATTTT. Supplemented by reference TRBV11-2 and TRBJ1-5, the full variable domain reads EAGVAQSPRYKIIEKRQSVAFWCNPISGHATLYWYQQILGQGPKLLIQFQNNGVVDDSQLPKDRFSAERLKGVDSTLKIQPAKLEDSAVYLCASARRKGASNQPQHFGDGTRLSIL.

This chain joins TRBV30 and TRBJ2-1; D may be TRBD1 or TRBD2 (5 bases each). The germline V and J ends were trimmed by 1 base and 0 bases, with 10 bases remaining between them. CDR3 length equals 15 residues. The germline gives CDR1 GTSNPN, CDR2 SVGIG (reference sequence). Here the CDR3 reads CAWSEGTSSYNEQFF. The CDR3 nucleotides are TGTGCCTGGAGTGAGGGGACGAGCTCCTACAATGAGCAGTTCTTC.

This clonotype was recorded many times. This chain links TRBV13 with TRBJ2-7, with D uncertain. The CDR3 covers 13 residues. Germline-derived CDR1 and CDR2 are PRHDT and FYEKMQ (reference sequence). Trimming took 5 bases from V and 4 from J, leaving 12 bases between them. CDR3 DNA: TGTGCCAGCAGCCAAGGGAATCTGTACGAGCAGTACTTC. Amino acid sequence: CASSQGNLYEQYF.

This chain uses TRBV20-1 with TRBJ2-2, with a tentative D call TRBD2 (5 bases). In germline, CDR1 is DFQATT, CDR2 SNEGSKA (reference sequence). The CDR3 has 14 residues. The germline V and J ends were trimmed by 3 bases and 4 bases, with 12 bases remaining between them. CDR3 in DNA: TGCAGTGCTAGGGAGAGGGTGGTCACCGGGGAGCTGTTTTTT. Protein: CSARERVVTGELFF.

This clonotype came up a few times. The chain is built from TRBV5-4 and TRBJ2-5, with a possible D match to TRBD1 (6 bases). Germline CDR1 and CDR2: SGHNT and YYREEE (reference sequence). The germline V and J ends were trimmed by 1 base and 5 bases, with 9 bases remaining between them. There are 13 residues in the CDR3. The CDR3 DNA reads as TGTGCCAGCAGCTTGATTAGGGGGGAGACCCAGTACTTC. This codes for CASSLIRGETQYF.

This chain links TRBV12-3 or TRBV12-4 with TRBJ2-3; possibly TRBD1 or TRBD2 for D (5 bases each). Trimming stripped 7 bases from V and 6 bases from J, with 11 bases between. The CDR3 runs 12 residues. The CDR3 coding sequence is TGTGCCAGCACTCTTGGGACGGATACGCAGTATTTT. Translating it yields CASTLGTDTQYF.

In this sample, this clonotype turned up many times. The chain joins TRBV27 to TRBJ1-2; D ambiguous. Germline values: CDR1 MNHEY, CDR2 SMNVEV (reference sequence). Trimming removed 7 bases from V and 8 bases from J, with 20 bases in between. CDR3 size: 14 residues. CDR3 loop: CASTSRVETRGYTF. In DNA, the CDR3 is TGTGCCAGCACCTCCAGAGTAGAGACGAGAGGCTACACCTTC.

This clonotype was seen more than once but under ten times. CDR3 coding DNA: TGTGCCAGCAGGGACAGACTAGCGGGGGTTTCCTACGAGCAGTACTTC. Translation: CASRDRLAGVSYEQYF. The chain employs TRBV5-6 and TRBJ2-7; 12 nucleotides match TRBD2. J lost 1 base, V lost 5 bases, and 7 bases had no gene match. The germline V gene encodes CDR1 SGHDT and CDR2 YYEEEE. The CDR3 spans 16 residues.

This clonotype was seen ten or more times. Relative to the germline gene, one junction end is altered; a read error may explain this. The CDR3 DNA reads TGTGCTAGCAGCGGTGGGACTAGCGGGGGGGAGCAGTTCTTC. It codes for CASSGGTSGGEQFF. This sequence joins TRBV7-7 and TRBJ2-1, with 15 bases aligning to TRBD2. Germline V gene data show CDR1 as SSHAT and CDR2 as FNYEAQ (reference sequence). This CDR3 contains 14 residues.

This clonotype was picked up a small number of times. J is TRBJ2-5 and V is TRBV6-6; possible D gene TRBD2, 5 bases. There are 14 residues in the CDR3. V was cut by 5 bases and J by 8 bases, with 18 bases left in between. CDR1 and CDR2 from the germline V gene are MNHNY and SVGAGI (reference sequence). For the CDR3, the DNA is TGTGCCAGCAGTCCGTTCGCCGGGGAGAGAACCCAGTACTTC. Amino acid sequence: CASSPFAGERTQYF.

The chain couples TRBV6-2 or TRBV6-3 to TRBJ2-5; D gene unclear. Germline V CDR1 and CDR2: MNHEY, SVGEGT. The CDR3 length is 14 residues. V was shortened by 6 bases and J by 0 bases, with 11 bases between the two germline ends. In nucleotides, the CDR3 is TGTGCCAGCAGCCCCGCTAGTAACCAAGAGACCCAGTACTTC. It encodes CASSPASNQETQYF.

V is TRBV2 and J is TRBJ2-7; possibly TRBD1 for D (5 bases). V was clipped by 4 bases and J by 0 bases, with 10 bases between them. The CDR3 runs to 14 residues. Germline lookup yields CDR1 SNHLY and CDR2 FYNNEI. The CDR3 nucleotides read TGTGCCAGCAGTGGAGACAGTACCTCCTACGAGCAGTACTTC. It yields the protein CASSGDSTSYEQYF.

This clonotype was seen ten or more times. The gene calls are TRBV24-1 and TRBJ2-3; TRBD1 is a possible D gene (6 bases). V was clipped by 2 bases and J by 5 bases, with 16 bases between them. Per germline, CDR1 KGHDR and CDR2 SFDVKD. The CDR3 length is 16 residues. The chain's CDR3 is CATSDWGTPDRDTQYF. The CDR3 nucleotides are TGTGCCACCAGTGATTGGGGGACACCCGACAGAGATACGCAGTATTTT.

This clonotype was counted between two and nine times. The chain is built from TRBV6-4 and TRBJ1-1; D may be TRBD1 (6 bases). The CDR3 is 13 residues long. The V gene's germline CDR1 is MRHNA and CDR2 SNTAGT. V lost 5 bases and J 5 bases, leaving 12 bases between the germline ends. CDR3 loop: CASSTSQGTEAFF. In DNA, the CDR3 is TGTGCCAGCAGTACAAGCCAGGGGACTGAAGCTTTCTTT.